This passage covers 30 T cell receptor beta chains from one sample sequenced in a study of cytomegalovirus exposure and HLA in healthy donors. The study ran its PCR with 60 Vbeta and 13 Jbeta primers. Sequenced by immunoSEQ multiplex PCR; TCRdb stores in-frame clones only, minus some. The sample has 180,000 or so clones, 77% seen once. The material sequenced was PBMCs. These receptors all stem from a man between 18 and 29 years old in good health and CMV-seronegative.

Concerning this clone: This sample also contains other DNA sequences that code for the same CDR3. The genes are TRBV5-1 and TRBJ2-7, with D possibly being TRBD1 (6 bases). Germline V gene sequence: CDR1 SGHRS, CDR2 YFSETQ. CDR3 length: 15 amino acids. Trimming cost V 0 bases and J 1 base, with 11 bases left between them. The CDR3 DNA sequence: TGCGCCAGCAGCTTGGCCGGGACAAATTCCTACGAGCAGTACTTC. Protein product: CASSLAGTNSYEQYF.

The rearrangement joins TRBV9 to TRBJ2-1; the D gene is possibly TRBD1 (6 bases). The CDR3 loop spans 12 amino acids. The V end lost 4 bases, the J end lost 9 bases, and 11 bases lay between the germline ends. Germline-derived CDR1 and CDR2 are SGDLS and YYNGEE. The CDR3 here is CASSPQGLEQFF. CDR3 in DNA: TGTGCCAGCAGCCCGCAGGGGCTTGAGCAGTTCTTC. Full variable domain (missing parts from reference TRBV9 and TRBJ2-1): DSGVTQTPKHLITATGQRVTLRCSPRSGDLSVYWYQQSLDQGLQFLIQYYNGEERAKGNILERFSAQQFPDLHSELNLSSLELGDSALYFCASSPQGLEQFFGPGTRLTVL.

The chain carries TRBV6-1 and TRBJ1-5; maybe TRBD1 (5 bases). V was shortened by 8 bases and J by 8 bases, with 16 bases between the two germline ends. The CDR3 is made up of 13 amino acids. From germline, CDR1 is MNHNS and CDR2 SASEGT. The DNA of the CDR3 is TGTGCCAGCCATGACAGACTGACGAAGCCCCAGCATTTT. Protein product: CASHDRLTKPQHF.

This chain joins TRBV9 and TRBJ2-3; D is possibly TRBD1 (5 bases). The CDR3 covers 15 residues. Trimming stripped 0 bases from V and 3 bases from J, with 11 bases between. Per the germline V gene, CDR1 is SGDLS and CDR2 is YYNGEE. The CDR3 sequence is CASSVGTTETDTQYF. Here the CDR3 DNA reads TGTGCCAGCAGCGTAGGGACAACTGAAACAGATACGCAGTATTTT. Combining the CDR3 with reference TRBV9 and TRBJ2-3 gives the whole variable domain DSGVTQTPKHLITATGQRVTLRCSPRSGDLSVYWYQQSLDQGLQFLIQYYNGEERAKGNILERFSAQQFPDLHSELNLSSLELGDSALYFCASSVGTTETDTQYFGPGTRLTVL.

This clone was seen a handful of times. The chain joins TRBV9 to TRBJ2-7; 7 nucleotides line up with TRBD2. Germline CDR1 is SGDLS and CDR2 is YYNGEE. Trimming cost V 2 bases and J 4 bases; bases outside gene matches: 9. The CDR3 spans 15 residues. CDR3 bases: TGTGCCAGCAGCGTTGAAGCGGGATCGGGGTACGAGCAGTACTTC. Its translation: CASSVEAGSGYEQYF.

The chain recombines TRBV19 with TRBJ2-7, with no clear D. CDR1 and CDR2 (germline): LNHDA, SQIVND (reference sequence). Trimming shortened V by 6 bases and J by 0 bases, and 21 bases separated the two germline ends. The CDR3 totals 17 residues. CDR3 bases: TGTGCCAGTAGCCCCGAACCGGGTTGGATTAGCTCCTACGAGCAGTACTTC. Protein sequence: CASSPEPGWISSYEQYF.

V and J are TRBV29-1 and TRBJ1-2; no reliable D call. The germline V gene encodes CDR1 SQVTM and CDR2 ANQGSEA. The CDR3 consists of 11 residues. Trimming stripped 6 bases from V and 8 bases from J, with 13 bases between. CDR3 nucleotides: TGCAGCGTCCCCTTTCAGTGGGGCTACACCTTC. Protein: CSVPFQWGYTF.

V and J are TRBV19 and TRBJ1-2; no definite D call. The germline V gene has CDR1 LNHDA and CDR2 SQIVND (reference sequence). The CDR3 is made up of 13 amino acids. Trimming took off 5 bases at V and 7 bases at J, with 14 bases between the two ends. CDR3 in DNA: TGTGCCAGTAGTGTGGGAGAGGATCGTGGCTACACCTTC. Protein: CASSVGEDRGYTF.

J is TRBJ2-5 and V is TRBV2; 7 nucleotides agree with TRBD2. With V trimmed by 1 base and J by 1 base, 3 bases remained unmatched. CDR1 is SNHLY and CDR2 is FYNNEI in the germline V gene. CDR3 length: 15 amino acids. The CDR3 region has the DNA TGTGCCAGCAGTGAAGGGCGGGGGACCCAAGAGACCCAGTACTTC. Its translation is CASSEGRGTQETQYF.

In DNA form, the CDR3 reads TGTGCCAGTAGTGTGGCCGGGACTTACGAGCAGTACTTC. This encodes CASSVAGTYEQYF. The chain joins TRBV19 to TRBJ2-7, with a tentative D call TRBD2 (6 bases). The length of the CDR3 is 13 residues. Per germline, CDR1 LNHDA and CDR2 SQIVND (reference sequence). The V and J ends lost 5 bases and 4 bases respectively, with 12 bases between them.

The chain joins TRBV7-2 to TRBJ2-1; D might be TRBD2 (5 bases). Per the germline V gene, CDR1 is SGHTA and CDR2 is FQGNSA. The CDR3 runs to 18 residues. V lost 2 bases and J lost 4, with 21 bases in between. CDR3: CASSLSVRGTPPYNEQFF. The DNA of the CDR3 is TGTGCCAGCAGCTTAAGCGTTCGGGGAACCCCACCTTACAATGAGCAGTTCTTC.

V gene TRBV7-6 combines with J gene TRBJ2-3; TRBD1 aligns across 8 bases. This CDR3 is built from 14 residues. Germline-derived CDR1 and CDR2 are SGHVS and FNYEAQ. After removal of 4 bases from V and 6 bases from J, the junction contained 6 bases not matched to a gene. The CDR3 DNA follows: TGTGCCAGCAGCTCTAGACAGGGGTGGGATACGCAGTATTTT. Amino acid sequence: CASSSRQGWDTQYF. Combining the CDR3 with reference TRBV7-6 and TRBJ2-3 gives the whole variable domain GAGVSQSPRYKVTKRGQDVALRCDPISGHVSLYWYRQALGQGPEFLTYFNYEAQQDKSGLPNDRFSAERPEGSISTLTIQRTEQRDSAMYRCASSSRQGWDTQYFGPGTRLTVL.

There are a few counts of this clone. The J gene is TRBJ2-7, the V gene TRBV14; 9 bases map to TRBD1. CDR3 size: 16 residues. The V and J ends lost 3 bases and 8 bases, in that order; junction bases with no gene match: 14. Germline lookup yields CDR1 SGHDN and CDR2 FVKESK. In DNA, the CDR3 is TGTGCCAGCAGCCAGATTAGGCCGGGACAGGGCGGCAAGCAGTACTTC. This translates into CASSQIRPGQGGKQYF.

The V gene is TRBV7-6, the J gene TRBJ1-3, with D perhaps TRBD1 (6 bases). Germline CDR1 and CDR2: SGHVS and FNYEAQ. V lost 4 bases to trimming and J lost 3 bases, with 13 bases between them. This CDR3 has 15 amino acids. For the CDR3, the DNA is TGTGCCAGCAGCTCCACTCAGGGGATTGGAAACACCATATATTTT. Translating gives CASSSTQGIGNTIYF. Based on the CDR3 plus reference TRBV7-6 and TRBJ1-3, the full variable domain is GAGVSQSPRYKVTKRGQDVALRCDPISGHVSLYWYRQALGQGPEFLTYFNYEAQQDKSGLPNDRFSAERPEGSISTLTIQRTEQRDSAMYRCASSSTQGIGNTIYFGEGSWLTVV.

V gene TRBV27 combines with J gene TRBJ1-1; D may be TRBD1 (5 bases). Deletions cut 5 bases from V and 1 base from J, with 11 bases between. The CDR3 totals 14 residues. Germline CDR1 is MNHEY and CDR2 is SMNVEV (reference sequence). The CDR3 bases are TGTGCCAGCAGTCCCTCGGACACGAACACTGAAGCTTTCTTT. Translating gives CASSPSDTNTEAFF.

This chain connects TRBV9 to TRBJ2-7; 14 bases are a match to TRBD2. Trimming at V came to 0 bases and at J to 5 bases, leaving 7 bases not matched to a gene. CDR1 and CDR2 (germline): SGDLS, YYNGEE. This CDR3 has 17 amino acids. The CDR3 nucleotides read TGTGCCAGCAGCGTAGATACGACTAGCGGGAGGGGCAACGAGCAGTACTTC. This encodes CASSVDTTSGRGNEQYF.

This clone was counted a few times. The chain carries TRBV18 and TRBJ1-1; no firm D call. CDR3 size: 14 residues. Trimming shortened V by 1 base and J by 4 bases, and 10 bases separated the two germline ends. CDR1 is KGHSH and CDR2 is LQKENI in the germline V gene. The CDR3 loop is CASSPQGSPTEAFF. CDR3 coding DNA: TGTGCCAGCTCACCACAAGGTAGCCCCACTGAAGCTTTCTTT.

The CDR3 region is CASKSTVNQPQHF. The DNA of the CDR3 is TGTGCCAGCAAGTCTACGGTCAATCAGCCCCAGCATTTT. The chain recombines TRBV6-1 with TRBJ1-5; D not resolved. V lost 7 bases and J lost 3, with 10 bases in between. CDR1 and CDR2 (germline): MNHNS, SASEGT. This CDR3 region has 13 residues.

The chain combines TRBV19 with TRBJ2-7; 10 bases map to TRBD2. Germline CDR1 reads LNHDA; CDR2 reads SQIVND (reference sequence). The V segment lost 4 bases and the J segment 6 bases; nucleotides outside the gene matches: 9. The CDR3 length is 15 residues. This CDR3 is CASSRASGSRGEQYF. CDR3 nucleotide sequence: TGTGCCAGTAGTAGGGCTAGCGGGAGCAGGGGCGAGCAGTACTTC.

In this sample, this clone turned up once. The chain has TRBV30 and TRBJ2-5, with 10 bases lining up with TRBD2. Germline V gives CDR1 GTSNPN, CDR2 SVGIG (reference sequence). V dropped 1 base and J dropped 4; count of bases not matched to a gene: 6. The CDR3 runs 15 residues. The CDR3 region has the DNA TGTGCCTGGAGTGAAACGCTAGCGGGAGTAGAGACCCAGTACTTC. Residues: CAWSETLAGVETQYF.

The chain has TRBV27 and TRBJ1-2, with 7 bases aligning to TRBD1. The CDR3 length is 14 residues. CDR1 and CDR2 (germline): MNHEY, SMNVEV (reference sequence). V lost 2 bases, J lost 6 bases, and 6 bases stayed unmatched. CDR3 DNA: TGTGCCAGCAGTTTAACCCCAGACAGGGATGGCTACACCTTC. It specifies CASSLTPDRDGYTF.

The CDR3 is CASSQVSLAGLGGYNEQFF. The DNA of the CDR3 is TGCGCCAGCAGCCAAGTGAGTCTAGCGGGGTTGGGAGGTTACAATGAGCAGTTCTTC. J is TRBJ2-1 and V is TRBV4-3, with 9 bases fitting TRBD2. V shed 1 base and J 4 bases; nucleotides not matched to a gene: 14. Germline-derived CDR1 and CDR2 are LGHNA and YSLEER. The CDR3 has 19 residues.

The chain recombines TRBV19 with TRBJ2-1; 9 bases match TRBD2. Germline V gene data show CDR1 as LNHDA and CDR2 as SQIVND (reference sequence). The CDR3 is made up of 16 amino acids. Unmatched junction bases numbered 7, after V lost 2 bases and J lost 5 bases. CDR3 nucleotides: TGTGCCAGTAGTATACGTCCTAGCGGGGTTGACAATGAGCAGTTCTTC. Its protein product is CASSIRPSGVDNEQFF.

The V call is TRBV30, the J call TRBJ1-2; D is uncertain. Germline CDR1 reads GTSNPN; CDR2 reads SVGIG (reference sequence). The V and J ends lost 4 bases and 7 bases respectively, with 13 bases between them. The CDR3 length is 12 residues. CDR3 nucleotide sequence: TGTGCCTGGACGCTCAACGTCGGTGGCTACACCTTC. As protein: CAWTLNVGGYTF.

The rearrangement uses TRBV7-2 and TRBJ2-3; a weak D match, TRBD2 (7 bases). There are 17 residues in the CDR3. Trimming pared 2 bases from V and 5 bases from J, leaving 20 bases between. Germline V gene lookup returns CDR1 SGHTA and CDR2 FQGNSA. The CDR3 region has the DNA TGTGCCAGCAGCTTAAGGCCCTTAGGGGGGGGAATAGATACGCAGTATTTT. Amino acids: CASSLRPLGGGIDTQYF. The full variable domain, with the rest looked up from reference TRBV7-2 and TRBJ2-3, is GAGVSQSPSNKVTEKGKDVELRCDPISGHTALYWYRQSLGQGLEFLIYFQGNSAPDKSGLPSDRFSAERTGGSVSTLTIQRTQQEDSAVYLCASSLRPLGGGIDTQYFGPGTRLTVL.

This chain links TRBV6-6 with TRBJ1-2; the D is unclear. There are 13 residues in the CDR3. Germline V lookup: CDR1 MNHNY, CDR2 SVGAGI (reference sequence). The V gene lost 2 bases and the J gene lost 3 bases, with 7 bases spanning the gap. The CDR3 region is CASSYSTDYGYTF. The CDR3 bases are TGTGCCAGCAGTTACAGCACAGACTATGGCTACACCTTC.

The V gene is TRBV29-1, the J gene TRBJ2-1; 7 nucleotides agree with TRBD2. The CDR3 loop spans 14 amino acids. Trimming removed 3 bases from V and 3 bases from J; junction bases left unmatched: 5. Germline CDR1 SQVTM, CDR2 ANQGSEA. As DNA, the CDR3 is TGCAGCGTTGAGGGACTACCCCACTACAATGAGCAGTTCTTC. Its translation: CSVEGLPHYNEQFF.

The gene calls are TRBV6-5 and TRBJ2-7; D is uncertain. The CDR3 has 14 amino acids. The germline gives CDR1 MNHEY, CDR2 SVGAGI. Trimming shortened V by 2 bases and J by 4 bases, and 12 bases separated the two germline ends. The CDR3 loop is CASSYGRDTYEQYF. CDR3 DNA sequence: TGTGCCAGCAGTTACGGGCGAGATACTTACGAGCAGTACTTC.

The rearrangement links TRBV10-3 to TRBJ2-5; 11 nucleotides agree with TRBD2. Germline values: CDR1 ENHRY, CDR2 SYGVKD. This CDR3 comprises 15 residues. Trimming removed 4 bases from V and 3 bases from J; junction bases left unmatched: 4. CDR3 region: CAISGTSGLKETQYF. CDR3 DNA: TGTGCCATCAGTGGGACTAGCGGGCTAAAAGAGACCCAGTACTTC.

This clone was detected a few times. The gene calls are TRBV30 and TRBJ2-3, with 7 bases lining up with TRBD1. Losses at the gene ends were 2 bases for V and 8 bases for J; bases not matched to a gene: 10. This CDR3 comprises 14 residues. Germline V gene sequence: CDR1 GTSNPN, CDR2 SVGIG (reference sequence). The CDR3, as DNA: TGTGCCTGGAGTTCCCCCGGGACAGTGGGTACGCAGTATTTT. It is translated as CAWSSPGTVGTQYF.